Many counts were recorded for the clone carrying this T cell receptor beta chain. The record originates from a study of T cells in Graves' hyperthyroidism and ophthalmopathy. Across the study: Sampling of peripheral blood happened at initial diagnosis, prior to any treatment.

Clinical symptoms, serum thyroxine, TRAb, thyroid ultrasound and orbital computed tomography established diagnosis. CDR1 is MDHEN and CDR2 is SYDVKM in the germline V gene. The length of the CDR3 is 16 residues. V was pared by 1 base and J by 3 bases, with 5 bases of the junction left unmatched. Template material for amplifying TCR beta CDR3 regions consisted of RNA transcripts. The TCR CDR3 was amplified in a first-round RT-PCR using the HTBI primer set. TCRdb recomputed calls from the multiplex PCR reads with MiXCR, one row per CDR3 protein. The sample lists approximately 600,000 distinct CDR3 sequences, around 15% occurring once.

V and J are TRBV28 and TRBJ2-3; the match to TRBD2 covers 9 bases. Sequenced: blood. The clonotype originates from a woman aged 25 to 39 with Graves' hyperthyroidism. The CDR3 DNA follows: TGTGCCAGCAGTTTATTGGTAGCGGGAGTAACAGATACGCAGTATTTT. Amino acid sequence: CASSLLVAGVTDTQYF.